These T cell receptor beta chains were read from a single sample in a study of T cell changes during pregnancy in multiple sclerosis. The repertoire was sequenced with immunoSEQ multiplex PCR; TCRdb's copy has only in-frame clones and lacks some. In the table there are 50,000 to 55,000 clones, 90% to 95% of which are singletons. The sample here was CD4+ T cells from peripheral blood mononuclear cells, taken after pregnancy. Source of these receptors: a female donor with multiple sclerosis, enrolled in a pregnancy study. CDR3s include the opening cysteine and the closing phenylalanine or tryptophan. A D gene is named only where the DNA matches it firmly. The size entry is marked missing in some rows and otherwise reads once, few, many or a size class.

j_gene,v_gene,abundance,d_gene,CDR3nt,CDR3aa
TRBJ2-3,TRBV18,NA,TRBD1,TGTGCCAGCTCACCTGGGGGACAGGGAAGTCACACAGATACGCAGTATTTT,CASSPGGQGSHTDTQYF
TRBJ2-5,TRBV5-4,once,TRBD2,TGTGCCAGCAGCCCTCGAGGTAGCGGGAGGTATGAGACCCAGTACTTC,CASSPRGSGRYETQYF
TRBJ2-2,TRBV7-6,NA,NA,TGTGCCAGCAGGCCTCAAATAGGGACAAAGATCGCCGGGGAGCTGTTTTTT,CASRPQIGTKIAGELFF
TRBJ1-5,TRBV7-7,NA,NA,TGTGCCGGGAGGTCGGATAGCAATCAGCCCCAGCATTTT,CAGRSDSNQPQHF
TRBJ2-3,TRBV7-9,once,NA,TGTGCCAGCAGCCCCGGACAGTACACAGATACGCAGTATTTT,CASSPGQYTDTQYF
TRBJ1-2,TRBV4-3,NA,TRBD1,TGCGCCAGCAGCCCCAGGACAGGCGGTAGCTATGGCTACACCTTC,CASSPRTGGSYGYTF
TRBJ1-1,TRBV5-1,NA,NA,TGCGCCAGCAGCTGGCCGGGACAAAACGCTGAAGCTTTCTTT,CASSWPGQNAEAFF
TRBJ2-7,TRBV13,NA,TRBD1,TGTGCCAGCAGCTTAGGGGACAGGGAAACCTACGAGCAGTACTTC,CASSLGDRETYEQYF
TRBJ2-3,TRBV6-6,NA,TRBD2,TGTGCCAGCAGTTCCCCCCGCAGCGGGAGTGTAGATACGCAGTATTTT,CASSSPRSGSVDTQYF
TRBJ2-3,TRBV7-3,NA,TRBD1,TGTGCCAGCAGCCCCCAGGGGGCTAAATCAGATACGCAGTATTTT,CASSPQGAKSDTQYF
TRBJ1-1,TRBV5-6,once,TRBD1,TGTGCCAGCAACCGACAGGGTAGGAACACTGAAGCTTTCTTT,CASNRQGRNTEAFF
TRBJ2-7,TRBV9,NA,TRBD2,TGTGCCAGCAGCGTAGGGCTAGCGGGAGTATACGAGCAGTACTTC,CASSVGLAGVYEQYF
TRBJ1-2,TRBV5-1,NA,TRBD1,TGCGCCAGCAGCTCCCCCGCAGGGGGCGACTATGGCTACACCTTC,CASSSPAGGDYGYTF
TRBJ2-3,TRBV5-5,once,NA,TGTGCCAGCAGCTTGGGACAGGGACTTTACCTCACAGATACGCAGTATTTT,CASSLGQGLYLTDTQYF
TRBJ2-1,TRBV7-3,NA,TRBD2,TGTGCCAGCAGCTTACGGCTAGCGGGGGCCTACAATGAGCAGTTCTTC,CASSLRLAGAYNEQFF
TRBJ2-7,TRBV10-3,NA,NA,TGTGCCATCAGTGCAGGTCACTCCTACGAGCAGTACTTC,CAISAGHSYEQYF